This T cell receptor (beta chain) originates from a study of cytomegalovirus exposure and HLA in healthy donors. PCR was performed using 60 Vbeta and 13 Jbeta primers. Measured with immunoSEQ multiplex PCR; TCRdb has only the in-frame clones, and not every one. This listing includes fewer than 110,000 clones. Germline lookup yields CDR1 MNHEY and CDR2 SMNVEV (reference sequence). Between the trimmed V and J ends, which lost 6 bases and 9 bases, there was a span of 9 bases. This CDR3 has 12 residues. Notes on the study in general: Later genetic work tied a missense DCLRE1C variant to beta-chain V and J trimming. It was reported that TCR beta sequences correctly inferred the HLA-A and HLA-B alleles for most subjects.

As regards this clone: The target antigen is unknown.

V and J are TRBV27 and TRBJ1-6; a weak D match, TRBD1 (5 bases). Sample: PBMCs. The origin of this receptor is a man between 40 and 49 years old in good health and CMV-seronegative. CDR3 in amino acids: CASSHQGSPLHF. CDR3 nucleotide sequence: TGTGCCAGCAGCCATCAGGGTTCACCCCTCCACTTT.